The 24 T cell receptor beta chains below come from one sample, sequenced in a study of OX40 agonist ivuxolimab in advanced cancers. Clones were read by immunoSEQ multiplex PCR, and TCRdb kept only the in-frame ones, dropping some. Of about 70,000 clones detected, under 80% appear once; the ten largest clones hold about 5%. The sequencing used CD4+ or CD8+ T cells sorted from blood, collected in a trial of the OX40 agonist ivuxolimab. All receptors come from an adult with an advanced solid tumor such as melanoma, head and neck, liver or kidney cancer.

This chain links TRBV4-1 with TRBJ1-3, with D possibly being TRBD1 (6 bases). The CDR3 sequence is 20 residues long. Germline V CDR1 and CDR2: MGHRA, YSYEKL. Trimming shortened V by 1 base and J by 0 bases, and 22 bases separated the two germline ends. CDR3 coding DNA: TGCGCCAGCAGCCAAGCTGGGGGCCCGGGGCAGTCTTACTCTGGAAACACCATATATTTT. This sequence encodes CASSQAGGPGQSYSGNTIYF.

This rearrangement joins TRBV2 to TRBJ2-7; D remains unclear. The V gene's germline CDR1 is SNHLY and CDR2 FYNNEI. V was pared by 2 bases and J by 3 bases, with 8 bases between. The CDR3 is made up of 13 amino acids. In DNA, the CDR3 is TGTGCCAGCAGTGAACGTCGGTACTACGAGCAGTACTTC. Protein: CASSERRYYEQYF. Together with reference TRBV2 and TRBJ2-7, the CDR3 gives the full variable domain: EPEVTQTPSHQVTQMGQEVILRCVPISNHLYFYWYRQILGQKVEFLVSFYNNEISEKSEIFDDQFSVERPDGSNFTLKIRSTKLEDSAMYFCASSERRYYEQYFGPGTRLTVT.

The rearrangement links TRBV5-1 to TRBJ1-4; TRBD1 might be the D (6 bases). The CDR3 is 14 residues long. CDR1 is SGHRS, CDR2 YFSETQ, per germline. The V gene lost 7 bases and the J gene lost 8 bases, with 18 bases spanning the gap. The CDR3 is CASQRGPENEKLFF. CDR3 DNA sequence: TGCGCCAGCCAACGGGGGCCAGAGAACGAAAAACTGTTTTTT.

CDR3 coding DNA: TGTGCCAGCAGCAAAGGGGCAGGGGACAACCAAGAGACCCAGTACTTC. Translation: CASSKGAGDNQETQYF. The chain combines TRBV21-1 with TRBJ2-5; the table's D gene call, TRBD1, was not cross checked with the DNA. TRBV21-1 is classified as a pseudogene. CDR3 size: 16 residues.

The genes are TRBV5-1 and TRBJ2-2, with TRBD1 as a possible D gene (5 bases). In germline, CDR1 is SGHRS, CDR2 YFSETQ. The V and J ends lost 1 base and 4 bases respectively, with 11 bases between them. This CDR3 has 15 amino acids. As DNA, the CDR3 is TGCGCCAGCAGCTTGACCGACAGTAGCACCGGGGAGCTGTTTTTT. Amino acids: CASSLTDSSTGELFF.

The J gene is TRBJ2-3, the V gene TRBV5-1; 8 bases agree with TRBD2. Germline CDR1 SGHRS, CDR2 YFSETQ. This CDR3 region has 18 residues. Trimming at V came to 4 bases and at J to 4 bases, leaving 17 bases not matched to a gene. This CDR3 is CASSPWGAGVTRADTQYF. The CDR3 nucleotides read TGCGCCAGCAGCCCCTGGGGAGCGGGGGTCACTCGCGCAGATACGCAGTATTTT. Together with reference TRBV5-1 and TRBJ2-3, the CDR3 gives the full variable domain: KAGVTQTPRYLIKTRGQQVTLSCSPISGHRSVSWYQQTPGQGLQFLFEYFSETQRNKGNFPGRFSGRQFSNSRSEMNVSTLELGDSALYLCASSPWGAGVTRADTQYFGPGTRLTVL.

V usage is TRBV28 and J usage is TRBJ1-4; 9 nucleotides align to TRBD1. V shed 4 bases, J shed 8 bases, and the junction held 11 bases outside the gene matches. Germline CDR1 MDHEN, CDR2 SYDVKM. The CDR3 is made up of 16 amino acids. The CDR3 protein is CASSSLTGGGGEKLFF. In DNA form, the CDR3 reads TGTGCCAGCAGTTCCCTCACAGGGGGCGGAGGAGAAAAACTGTTTTTT.

The J gene is TRBJ2-1, the V gene TRBV11-2, with 9 bases identical to TRBD2. Germline assignment: CDR1 SGHAT and CDR2 FQNNGV. The CDR3 is 15 residues long. The junction had 0 bases not matched to a gene; V was cut back by 1 base and J by 2 bases. As DNA, the CDR3 is TGTGCCAGCAGCTTAGTAGCGGGAGCCTACAATGAGCAGTTCTTC. Encoded protein: CASSLVAGAYNEQFF. The full variable domain, with the rest looked up from reference TRBV11-2 and TRBJ2-1, is EAGVAQSPRYKIIEKRQSVAFWCNPISGHATLYWYQQILGQGPKLLIQFQNNGVVDDSQLPKDRFSAERLKGVDSTLKIQPAKLEDSAVYLCASSLVAGAYNEQFFGPGTRLTVL.

The chain combines TRBV6-1 with TRBJ1-6; D ambiguous. The germline V and J ends were trimmed by 6 bases and 10 bases, with 13 bases remaining between them. The germline gives CDR1 MNHNS, CDR2 SASEGT. The CDR3 extends over 13 amino acids. CDR3 region: CASSFGRLSPLHF. CDR3 DNA sequence: TGTGCCAGCAGCTTCGGTAGGCTGTCACCCCTCCACTTT.

The chain employs TRBV2 and TRBJ1-1; D is possibly TRBD1 (5 bases). Germline values: CDR1 SNHLY, CDR2 FYNNEI. The CDR3 has 15 residues. Trimming removed 0 bases from V and 6 bases from J, with 14 bases in between. DNA of the CDR3: TGTGCCAGCAGTGAAGCGGCCAGGTGGGGCGCTGAAGCTTTCTTT. Protein sequence: CASSEAARWGAEAFF.

The V gene is TRBV18, the J gene TRBJ2-3; D is perhaps TRBD2 (6 bases). The CDR3 extends over 15 amino acids. The germline CDR1 and CDR2 sequences are KGHSH and LQKENI. V shed 3 bases and J shed 0 bases, with 10 bases lying between them. CDR3 in amino acids: CASSPAGTSTDTQYF. CDR3 DNA sequence: TGTGCCAGCTCACCCGCGGGGACTAGCACAGATACGCAGTATTTT.

The chain joins TRBV7-3 to TRBJ2-1; 10 nucleotides line up with TRBD2. Germline CDR1 and CDR2: SGHTA and FQGTGA. The CDR3 runs to 19 residues. V shed 1 base, J shed 1 base, and the junction held 10 bases outside the gene matches. CDR3 sequence (DNA): TGTGCCAGCAGCTTAATGGGACTAGCGAAGGGGAATTCCTACAATGAGCAGTTCTTC. It specifies CASSLMGLAKGNSYNEQFF.

The J gene is TRBJ2-5, the V gene TRBV28; D is ambiguous. The CDR3 sequence is 11 residues long. Germline lookup yields CDR1 MDHEN and CDR2 SYDVKM. Trimming removed 4 bases from V and 4 bases from J, with 4 bases in between. The CDR3 DNA reads as TGTGCCAGCAGTTCCCGAGAGACCCAGTACTTC. It yields the protein CASSSRETQYF.

A single count supports this clone. The J gene is TRBJ1-2, the V gene TRBV4-1, with TRBD1 matching 11 bases. Germline V gene sequence: CDR1 MGHRA, CDR2 YSYEKL. The CDR3 totals 13 residues. With V trimmed by 3 bases and J by 14 bases, 8 bases remained unmatched. The CDR3 here is CASSHPGQGGRTF. The DNA for the CDR3 is TGCGCCAGCAGCCACCCGGGACAGGGGGGGAGGACCTTC.

CDR3 in DNA: TGTGCCAGCAGCTCTAGCGGGGGGAACACCGGGGAGCTGTTTTTT. Translating it yields CASSSSGGNTGELFF. The chain recombines TRBV7-6 with TRBJ2-2, with TRBD2 matching 10 bases. The CDR3 totals 15 residues. J was trimmed by 1 base and V by 4 bases; bases with no gene match: 0. Germline V gives CDR1 SGHVS, CDR2 FNYEAQ.

In this sample, this clone turned up once. The chain carries TRBV18 and TRBJ2-1; D is unresolved. Between the trimmed V and J ends, which lost 4 bases and 6 bases, there was a span of 7 bases. Per germline, CDR1 KGHSH and CDR2 LQKENI. This CDR3 has 12 residues. The CDR3 region is CASSRWGNEQFF. For the CDR3, the DNA is TGTGCCAGCTCACGGTGGGGCAATGAGCAGTTCTTC.

The count of this clone is one. The chain employs TRBV28 and TRBJ2-5; D is possibly TRBD1 (6 bases). Trimming shortened V by 2 bases and J by 5 bases, and 15 bases separated the two germline ends. Germline values: CDR1 MDHEN, CDR2 SYDVKM. The CDR3 extends over 15 amino acids. This chain's CDR3 is CASSLDTNRVETQYF. The CDR3 region has the DNA TGTGCCAGCAGTTTAGACACGAACAGGGTGGAGACCCAGTACTTC.

The chain couples TRBV29-1 to TRBJ2-7, with TRBD1 as a possible D gene (5 bases). The length of the CDR3 is 13 residues. Trimming cost V 1 base and J 3 bases, with 10 bases left between them. The germline gives CDR1 SQVTM, CDR2 ANQGSEA. The CDR3 bases are TGCAGCGTTGAAGGGGGCAGGGACTACGAGCAGTACTTC. Protein product: CSVEGGRDYEQYF.

DNA for the CDR3: TGCGCCAGCAGCTCTGGGGACAGCCAAGAGACCCAGTACTTC. Protein: CASSSGDSQETQYF. The V gene is TRBV5-1, the J gene TRBJ2-5, with 7 bases fitting TRBD1. The V segment lost 3 bases and the J segment 1 base; nucleotides outside the gene matches: 3. CDR1 SGHRS and CDR2 YFSETQ come from the germline V gene. This CDR3 has 14 amino acids.

This chain uses TRBV7-2 with TRBJ2-3; 8 nucleotides align to TRBD2. This CDR3 contains 18 residues. Trimming took 3 bases from V and 4 from J; bases not matched to a gene: 15. Germline CDR1 is SGHTA and CDR2 is FQGNSA. In DNA, the CDR3 is TGTGCCAGCAGCTTCCCCTCGCCCCGGGGGGGGCGGGCAGATACGCAGTATTTT. This codes for CASSFPSPRGGRADTQYF.

The chain recombines TRBV5-1 with TRBJ1-2, with TRBD1 matching 9 bases. V shed 5 bases and J 6 bases; nucleotides not matched to a gene: 5. The germline V gene encodes CDR1 SGHRS and CDR2 YFSETQ. The CDR3 is 13 amino acids. The CDR3 is CASRPGTGNGYTF. CDR3 sequence (DNA): TGCGCCAGCAGACCCGGGACAGGGAATGGCTACACCTTC.

For this clone: A much larger clonotype is one base distant, so this may be a read error. This specimen includes other DNA sequences encoding the same CDR3. The V call is TRBV5-1, the J call TRBJ1-1; no firm D call. V shed 5 bases and J shed 0 bases, with 11 bases lying between them. The CDR3 consists of 14 residues. Germline loops: CDR1 SGHRS, CDR2 YFSETQ. CDR3 region: CASSPGGLNTEAFF. The CDR3 DNA sequence: TGCGCCAGCAGTCCCGGCGGTTTGAACACTGAAGCTTTCTTT.

This clone has only a few counts. The genes are TRBV5-6 and TRBJ1-4; maybe TRBD1 (5 bases). Germline CDR1 and CDR2: SGHDT and YYEEEE. The CDR3 covers 15 residues. V was pared by 1 base and J by 7 bases, with 14 bases between. CDR3 sequence: CASSLSPGVGEKLFF. The CDR3 bases are TGTGCCAGCAGCTTGAGTCCGGGGGTCGGTGAAAAACTGTTTTTT.

The chain joins TRBV2 to TRBJ2-7, with D possibly TRBD2 on 6 matching bases. V lost 7 bases and J lost 2, with 15 bases in between. This CDR3 contains 14 residues. CDR1 is SNHLY and CDR2 is FYNNEI in the germline V gene. CDR3 residues: CASTDGGVPYEQYF. The DNA of the CDR3 is TGTGCCAGCACCGATGGCGGGGTCCCCTACGAGCAGTACTTC.